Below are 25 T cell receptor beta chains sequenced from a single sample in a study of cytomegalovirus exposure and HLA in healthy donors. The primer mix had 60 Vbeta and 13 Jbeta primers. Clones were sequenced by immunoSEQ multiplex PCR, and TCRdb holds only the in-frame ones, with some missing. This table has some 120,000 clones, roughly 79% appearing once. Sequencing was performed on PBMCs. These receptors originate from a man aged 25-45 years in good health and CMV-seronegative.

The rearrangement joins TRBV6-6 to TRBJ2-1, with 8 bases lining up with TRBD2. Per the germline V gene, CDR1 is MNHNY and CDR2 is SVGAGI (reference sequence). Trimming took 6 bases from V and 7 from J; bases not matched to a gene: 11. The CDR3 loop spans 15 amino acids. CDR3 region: CASSGRGGGRNEQFF. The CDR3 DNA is TGTGCCAGCAGCGGACGGGGCGGGGGGAGAAATGAGCAGTTCTTC.

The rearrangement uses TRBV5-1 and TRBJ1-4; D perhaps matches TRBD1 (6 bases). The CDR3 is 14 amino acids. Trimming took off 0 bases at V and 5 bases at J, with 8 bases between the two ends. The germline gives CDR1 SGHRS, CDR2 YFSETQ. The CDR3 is CASSLEDRNEKLFF. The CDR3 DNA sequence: TGCGCCAGCAGCTTGGAGGACAGAAATGAAAAACTGTTTTTT.

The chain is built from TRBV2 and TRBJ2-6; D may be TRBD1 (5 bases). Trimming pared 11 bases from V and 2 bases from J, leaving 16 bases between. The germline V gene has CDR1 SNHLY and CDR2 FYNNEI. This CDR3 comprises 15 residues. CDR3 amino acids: CAGHGRAPGANVLTF. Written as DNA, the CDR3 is TGTGCCGGCCACGGCAGGGCCCCTGGGGCCAACGTCCTGACTTTC.

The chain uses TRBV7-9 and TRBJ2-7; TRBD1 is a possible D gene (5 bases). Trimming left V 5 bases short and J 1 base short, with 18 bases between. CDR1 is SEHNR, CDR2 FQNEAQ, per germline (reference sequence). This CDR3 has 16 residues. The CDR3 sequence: CASSPTPGQGSYEQYF. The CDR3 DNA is TGTGCCAGCAGCCCGACACCCGGGCAGGGTTCCTACGAGCAGTACTTC.

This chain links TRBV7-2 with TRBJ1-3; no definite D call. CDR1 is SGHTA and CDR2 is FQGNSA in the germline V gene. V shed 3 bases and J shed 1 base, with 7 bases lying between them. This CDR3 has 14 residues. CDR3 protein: CASSLQASGNTIYF. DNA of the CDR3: TGTGCCAGCAGCTTGCAGGCATCTGGAAACACCATATATTTT.

The CDR3 DNA follows: TGTGCCAGCAGACGACAGGGGGCGCAAACTCTCTATGGCTACACCTTC. As protein: CASRRQGAQTLYGYTF. V usage is TRBV2 and J usage is TRBJ1-2; 10 bases agree with TRBD1. The CDR3 sequence is 16 residues long. From germline, CDR1 is SNHLY and CDR2 FYNNEI. J was trimmed by 4 bases and V by 6 bases; bases with no gene match: 11.

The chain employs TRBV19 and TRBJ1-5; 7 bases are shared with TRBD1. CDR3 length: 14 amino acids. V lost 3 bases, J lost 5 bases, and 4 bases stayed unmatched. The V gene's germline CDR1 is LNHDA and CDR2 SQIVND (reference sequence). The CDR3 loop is CASSIQGGYQPQHF. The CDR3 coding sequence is TGTGCCAGTAGTATTCAGGGGGGCTATCAGCCCCAGCATTTT.

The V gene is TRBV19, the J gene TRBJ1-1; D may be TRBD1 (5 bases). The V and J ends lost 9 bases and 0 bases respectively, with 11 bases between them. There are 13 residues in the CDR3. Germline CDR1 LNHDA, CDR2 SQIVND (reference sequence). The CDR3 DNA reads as TGTGCCAGCAACCAGGGCGTGAACACTGAAGCTTTCTTT. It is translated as CASNQGVNTEAFF.

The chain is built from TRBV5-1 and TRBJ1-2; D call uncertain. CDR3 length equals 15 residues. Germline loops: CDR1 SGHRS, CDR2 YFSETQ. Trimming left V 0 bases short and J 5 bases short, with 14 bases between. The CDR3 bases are TGCGCCAGCAGCTTGGAATCGTGGAGTCAGTATGGCTACACCTTC. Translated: CASSLESWSQYGYTF.

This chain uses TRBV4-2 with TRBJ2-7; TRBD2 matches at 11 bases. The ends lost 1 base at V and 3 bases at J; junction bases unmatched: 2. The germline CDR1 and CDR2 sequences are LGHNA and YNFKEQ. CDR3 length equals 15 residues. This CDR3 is CASSQGLAGIYEQYF. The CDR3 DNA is TGTGCCAGCAGCCAAGGACTAGCGGGGATCTACGAGCAGTACTTC.

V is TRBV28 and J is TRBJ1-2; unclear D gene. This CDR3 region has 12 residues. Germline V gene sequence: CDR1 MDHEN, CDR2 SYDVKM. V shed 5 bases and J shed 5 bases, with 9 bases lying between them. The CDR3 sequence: CASSLGSYGYTF. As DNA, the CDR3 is TGTGCCAGCAGTCTGGGGAGTTATGGCTACACCTTC.

The CDR3 nucleotides read TGTGCCAGCAGTTTAATATCTGGGGCCAACGTCCTGACTTTC. Its protein is CASSLISGANVLTF. This chain uses TRBV27 with TRBJ2-6; D unclear. The V gene's germline CDR1 is MNHEY and CDR2 SMNVEV (reference sequence). Trimming stripped 2 bases from V and 1 base from J, with 3 bases between. The CDR3 spans 14 residues.

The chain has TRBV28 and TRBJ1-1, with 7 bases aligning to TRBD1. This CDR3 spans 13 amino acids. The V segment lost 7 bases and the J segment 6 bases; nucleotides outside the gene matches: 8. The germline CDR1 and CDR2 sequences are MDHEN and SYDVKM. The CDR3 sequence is CASINRGIAEAFF. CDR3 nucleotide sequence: TGTGCCAGCATCAACAGGGGTATCGCTGAAGCTTTCTTT.

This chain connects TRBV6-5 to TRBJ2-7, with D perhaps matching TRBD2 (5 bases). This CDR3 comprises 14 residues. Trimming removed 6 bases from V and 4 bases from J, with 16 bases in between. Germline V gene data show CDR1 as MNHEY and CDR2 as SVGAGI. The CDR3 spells CASRRGLDGYEQYF. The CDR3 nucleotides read TGTGCCAGCAGGAGAGGACTGGACGGGTACGAGCAGTACTTC.

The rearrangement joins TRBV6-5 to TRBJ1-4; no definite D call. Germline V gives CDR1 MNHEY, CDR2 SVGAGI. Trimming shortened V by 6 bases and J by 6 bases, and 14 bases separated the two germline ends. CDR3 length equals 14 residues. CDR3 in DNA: TGTGCCAGCAGGACGGGAAGGCCGTATGAAAAACTGTTTTTT. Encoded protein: CASRTGRPYEKLFF.

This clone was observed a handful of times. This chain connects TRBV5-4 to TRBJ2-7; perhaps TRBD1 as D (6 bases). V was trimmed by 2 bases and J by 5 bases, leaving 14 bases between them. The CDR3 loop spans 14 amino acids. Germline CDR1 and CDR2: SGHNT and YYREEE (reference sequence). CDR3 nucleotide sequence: TGTGCCAGCAGCTTTACAGGGTCTCAGGACGAGCAGTACTTC. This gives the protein CASSFTGSQDEQYF.

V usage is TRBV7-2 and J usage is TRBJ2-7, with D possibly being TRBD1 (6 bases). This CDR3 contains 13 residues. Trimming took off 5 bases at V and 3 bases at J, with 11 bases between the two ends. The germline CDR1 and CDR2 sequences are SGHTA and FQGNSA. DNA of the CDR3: TGTGCCAGCAGCACTACACAGGGCTACGAGCAGTACTTC. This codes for CASSTTQGYEQYF.

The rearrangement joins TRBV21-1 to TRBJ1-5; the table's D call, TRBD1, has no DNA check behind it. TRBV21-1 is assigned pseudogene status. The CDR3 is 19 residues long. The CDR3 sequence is CASNTQGTGGPHSNQPQHF. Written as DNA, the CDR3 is TGTGCCAGCAACACCCAGGGGACAGGGGGCCCACATAGCAATCAGCCCCAGCATTTT.

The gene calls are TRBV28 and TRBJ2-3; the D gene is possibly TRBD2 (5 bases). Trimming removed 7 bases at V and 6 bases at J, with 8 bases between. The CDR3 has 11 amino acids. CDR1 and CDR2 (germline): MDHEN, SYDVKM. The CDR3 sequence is CASTERDTQYF. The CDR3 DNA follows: TGTGCCAGCACTGAGCGGGATACGCAGTATTTT.

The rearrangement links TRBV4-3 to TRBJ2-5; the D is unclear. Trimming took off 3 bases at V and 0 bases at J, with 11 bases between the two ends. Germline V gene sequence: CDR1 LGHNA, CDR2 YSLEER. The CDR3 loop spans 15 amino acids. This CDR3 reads CASSHLSVDQETQYF. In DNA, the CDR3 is TGCGCCAGCAGCCATTTATCCGTAGACCAAGAGACCCAGTACTTC.

Here the CDR3 DNA reads TGTGCCAGCAGTTACCCCCTTGGGGGACTGGGCTACGAGCAGTACTTC. Amino acid sequence: CASSYPLGGLGYEQYF. The chain combines TRBV6-6 with TRBJ2-7; perhaps TRBD2 as D (6 bases). CDR3 length equals 16 residues. V was clipped by 2 bases and J by 3 bases, with 17 bases between them. Germline assignment: CDR1 MNHNY and CDR2 SVGAGI (reference sequence).

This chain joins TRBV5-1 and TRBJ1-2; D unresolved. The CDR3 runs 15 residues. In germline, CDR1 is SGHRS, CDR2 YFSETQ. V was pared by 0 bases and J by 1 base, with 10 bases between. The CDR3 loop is CASSLDPGINYGYTF. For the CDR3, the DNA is TGCGCCAGCAGCTTGGACCCGGGAATTAACTATGGCTACACCTTC.

The CDR3 region is CASSASGGGAGANVLTF. CDR3 DNA: TGTGCCAGCAGCGCAAGCGGTGGAGGGGCCGGGGCCAACGTCCTGACTTTC. The V gene is TRBV9, the J gene TRBJ2-6; D perhaps matches TRBD2 (6 bases). Germline values: CDR1 SGDLS, CDR2 YYNGEE. Trimming left V 3 bases short and J 4 bases short, with 17 bases between. This CDR3 has 17 amino acids.

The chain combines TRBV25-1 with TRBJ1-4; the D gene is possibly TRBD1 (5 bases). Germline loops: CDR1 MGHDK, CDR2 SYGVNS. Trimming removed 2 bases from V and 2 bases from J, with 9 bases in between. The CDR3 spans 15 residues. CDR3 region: CASSEKTATNEKLFF. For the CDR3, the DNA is TGTGCCAGCAGTGAAAAGACAGCCACTAATGAAAAACTGTTTTTT.

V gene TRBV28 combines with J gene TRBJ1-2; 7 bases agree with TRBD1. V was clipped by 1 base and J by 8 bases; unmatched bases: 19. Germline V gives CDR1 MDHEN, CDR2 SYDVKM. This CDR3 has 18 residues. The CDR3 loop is CASSLSGRQGRTLSGYTF. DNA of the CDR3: TGTGCCAGCAGTTTATCTGGTCGACAGGGACGAACACTGTCGGGCTACACCTTC.